The 18 T cell receptor beta chains below all came from one sample that was sequenced in a study of T cell responses to AZD1222 COVID-19 vaccine. The repertoire was sequenced with immunoSEQ multiplex PCR; TCRdb's copy has only in-frame clones and lacks some. The sample yields under 150,000 clones, about 81% seen once. The starting material was peripheral blood, obtained on day 0 of MenACWY control vaccination. The receptors were sampled from an adult in good health.

J is TRBJ1-6 and V is TRBV5-5; D call uncertain. The germline gives CDR1 SGHKS, CDR2 YYEKEE (reference sequence). The CDR3 is 16 amino acids. V dropped 1 base and J dropped 9 bases, with 17 bases sitting between them. The chain's CDR3 is CASSLSRTALGSPLHF. For the CDR3, the DNA is TGTGCCAGCAGCTTGAGTCGGACGGCCCTGGGTTCACCCCTCCACTTT.

J is TRBJ1-5 and V is TRBV5-7, with D uncertain. TRBV5-7 belongs to the ORF category, with a function that is uncertain. V lost 2 bases and J lost 3, with 15 bases in between. The CDR3 is made up of 16 amino acids. Here the CDR3 DNA reads TGTGCCAGCAGCTTTCCCGATGCTGTTTTCAATCAGCCCCAGCATTTT. Its translation is CASSFPDAVFNQPQHF.

The J gene is TRBJ1-2, the V gene TRBV11-2; D remains unclear. Trimming removed 5 bases from V and 8 bases from J, with 18 bases in between. The CDR3 runs to 14 residues. The germline V gene encodes CDR1 SGHAT and CDR2 FQNNGV. The DNA of the CDR3 is TGTGCCAGCAGCCCGGGCACAGCCCCAGCGGGCTACACCTTC. Translation: CASSPGTAPAGYTF.

J is TRBJ1-2 and V is TRBV4-1, with unresolved D. Germline CDR1 is MGHRA and CDR2 is YSYEKL. Deletions cut 4 bases from V and 3 bases from J, with 21 bases between. There are 17 residues in the CDR3. CDR3: CASSRTMRSDGHYGYTF. CDR3 in DNA: TGCGCCAGCAGCCGCACCATGAGAAGTGACGGTCACTATGGCTACACCTTC.

Here the CDR3 reads CASSPSDKYEQYF. The DNA for the CDR3 is TGTGCCAGCTCACCATCCGACAAGTACGAGCAGTACTTC. V gene TRBV18 combines with J gene TRBJ2-7; D remains ambiguous. Germline values: CDR1 KGHSH, CDR2 LQKENI. Trimming left V 2 bases short and J 4 bases short, with 9 bases between. The CDR3 covers 13 residues.

This chain connects TRBV28 to TRBJ1-5; TRBD1 is a possible D gene (6 bases). Germline loops: CDR1 MDHEN, CDR2 SYDVKM. V gave up 6 bases and J gave up 4 bases, with 19 bases separating them. CDR3 length equals 16 residues. CDR3 amino acids: CASRGGGGIANQPQHF. As DNA, the CDR3 is TGTGCCAGCAGAGGAGGAGGGGGAATCGCAAATCAGCCCCAGCATTTT.

The genes are TRBV5-1 and TRBJ2-2; D is ambiguous. Trimming left V 5 bases short and J 1 base short, with 12 bases between. Per germline, CDR1 SGHRS and CDR2 YFSETQ. The CDR3 runs to 15 residues. DNA for the CDR3: TGCGCCAGCAGAACCACGGAATTGAACACCGGGGAGCTGTTTTTT. It translates to CASRTTELNTGELFF.

The CDR3 DNA sequence: TGTGCCAGCAGCCTGGGACAGAGCTATGGCTACACCTTC. Its translation: CASSLGQSYGYTF. V usage is TRBV14 and J usage is TRBJ1-2; 7 bases line up with TRBD1. The germline V gene encodes CDR1 SGHDN and CDR2 FVKESK. The V and J ends lost 4 bases and 4 bases, in that order; junction bases with no gene match: 3. This CDR3 has 13 amino acids.

This clone was recorded many times. The V and J genes are TRBV10-3 and TRBJ2-7; TRBD1 might be the D (6 bases). CDR3 size: 18 residues. Germline V gene sequence: CDR1 ENHRY, CDR2 SYGVKD. The V end lost 6 bases, the J end lost 0 bases, and 24 bases lay between the germline ends. The CDR3 DNA reads as TGTGCCATCAGCGCGGCCACAGGGTTCCCCCACTCCTCCTACGAGCAGTACTTC. It encodes CAISAATGFPHSSYEQYF.

The chain recombines TRBV19 with TRBJ2-1; a weak D match, TRBD1 (5 bases). Germline values: CDR1 LNHDA, CDR2 SQIVND (reference sequence). V lost 1 base and J 9 bases, leaving 16 bases between the germline ends. The CDR3 sequence is 15 residues long. The CDR3 protein is CASSIGGSATIEQFF. CDR3 sequence (DNA): TGTGCCAGTAGTATAGGGGGCTCGGCTACAATTGAGCAGTTCTTC.

The V gene is TRBV6-1, the J gene TRBJ1-6; no firm D call. The germline V gene encodes CDR1 MNHNS and CDR2 SASEGT. There are 15 residues in the CDR3. V was shortened by 2 bases and J by 6 bases, with 11 bases between the two germline ends. The CDR3 region is CASSERVGFNSPLHF. The CDR3 DNA reads as TGTGCCAGCAGTGAAAGGGTGGGCTTTAATTCACCCCTCCACTTT.

The chain joins TRBV4-2 to TRBJ2-1; 9 bases align to TRBD2. The CDR3 loop spans 17 amino acids. Germline assignment: CDR1 LGHNA and CDR2 YNFKEQ. With V trimmed by 1 base and J by 6 bases, 10 bases remained unmatched. The CDR3 loop is CASSQVEGTSRGNEQFF. CDR3 nucleotides: TGTGCCAGCAGCCAAGTCGAAGGGACTAGCAGGGGCAATGAGCAGTTCTTC.

The chain combines TRBV7-6 with TRBJ2-3; D not certain. Germline-derived CDR1 and CDR2 are SGHVS and FNYEAQ. The length of the CDR3 is 11 residues. The germline V and J ends were trimmed by 4 bases and 5 bases, with 4 bases remaining between them. The CDR3 DNA reads as TGTGCCAGCAGCTCCCGAGATACGCAGTATTTT. This sequence encodes CASSSRDTQYF.

This chain joins TRBV5-4 and TRBJ1-2; D is possibly TRBD1 (6 bases). From germline, CDR1 is SGHNT and CDR2 YYREEE (reference sequence). V was trimmed by 0 bases and J by 2 bases, leaving 11 bases between them. CDR3 size: 15 residues. This chain's CDR3 is CASSLEVGANYGYTF. In DNA, the CDR3 is TGTGCCAGCAGCTTGGAGGTGGGGGCGAACTATGGCTACACCTTC.

The chain employs TRBV7-3 and TRBJ2-3; D could derive from TRBD1 or TRBD2 (5 bases each). Germline V lookup: CDR1 SGHTA, CDR2 FQGTGA. The CDR3 runs to 15 residues. V was cut by 2 bases and J by 0 bases, with 9 bases left in between. Here the CDR3 DNA reads TGTGCCAGCAGCTTAGGGGGAGAGAGCACAGATACGCAGTATTTT. Amino acids: CASSLGGESTDTQYF. Based on the CDR3 plus reference TRBV7-3 and TRBJ2-3, the full variable domain is GAGVSQTPSNKVTEKGKYVELRCDPISGHTALYWYRQSLGQGPEFLIYFQGTGAADDSGLPNDRFFAVRPEGSVSTLKIQRTERGDSAVYLCASSLGGESTDTQYFGPGTRLTVL.

V gene TRBV23-1 combines with J gene TRBJ2-7, with D perhaps assigned TRBD1 or TRBD2 (6 bases each). TRBV23-1 is an open reading frame, and its role is uncertain. The CDR3 is 15 residues long. V gave up 2 bases and J gave up 5 bases, with 16 bases separating them. The CDR3 coding sequence is TGCGCCAGCAGTCAAGCCGGTAGGGGGGCCAACGAGCAGTACTTC. Amino acids: CASSQAGRGANEQYF.

This clone was detected only a few times. The rearrangement links TRBV3-1 (or the pseudogene TRBV3-2) to TRBJ2-1, with a possible D match to TRBD2 (5 bases). The CDR3 spans 19 residues. Trimming cost V 1 base and J 0 bases, with 19 bases left between them. Per germline, CDR1 LGHDT and CDR2 YNNKEL (reference sequence). This CDR3 reads CASSQGRRSTRSSYNEQFF. DNA for the CDR3: TGTGCCAGCAGCCAAGGTCGCAGATCAACTAGAAGCTCCTACAATGAGCAGTTCTTC.

Only a few counts were recorded for this clone. The chain is built from TRBV9 and TRBJ2-7; 7 bases agree with TRBD1. The CDR3 loop spans 14 amino acids. Germline trimming cut 5 bases from V and 2 bases from J; bases unmatched to any gene: 7. Per germline, CDR1 SGDLS and CDR2 YYNGEE. CDR3 DNA sequence: TGTGCCAGCAGTACCACAGGGGTTCCCTACGAGCAGTACTTC. Amino acid sequence: CASSTTGVPYEQYF.